The clone carrying this TCR beta chain was detected many times. Using its own MiXCR run on the 5' RACE reads, TCRdb lists one record per CDR3 protein. This table holds about 35,000 distinct CDR3 sequences, more than 5% found once. The CDR3 sequence is 13 residues long. V lost 7 bases to trimming and J lost 6 bases; unmatched junction nucleotides: 11. Germline CDR1 and CDR2: SQVTM and ANQGSEA. The source of the sample is a study of early T cells in non-severe SARS-CoV-2 infection. The sequence came from an adult who was a healthcare worker with PCR-confirmed SARS-CoV-2 infection or an uninfected control (not recorded which). Sequencing was done on a sample of whole blood. J is TRBJ1-1 and V is TRBV29-1; 7 bases match TRBD1. The CDR3 here is CSGRGQRPSEAFF. The CDR3 DNA sequence: TGCAGCGGCCGGGGACAGCGACCATCTGAAGCTTTCTTT. The variable domain in full, with the rest retrieved from reference TRBV29-1 and TRBJ1-1, is SAVISQKPSRDICQRGTSLTIQCQVDSQVTMMFWYRQQPGQSLTLIATANQGSEATYESGFVIDKFPISRPNLTFSTLTVSNMSPEDSSIYLCSGRGQRPSEAFFGQGTRLTVV.